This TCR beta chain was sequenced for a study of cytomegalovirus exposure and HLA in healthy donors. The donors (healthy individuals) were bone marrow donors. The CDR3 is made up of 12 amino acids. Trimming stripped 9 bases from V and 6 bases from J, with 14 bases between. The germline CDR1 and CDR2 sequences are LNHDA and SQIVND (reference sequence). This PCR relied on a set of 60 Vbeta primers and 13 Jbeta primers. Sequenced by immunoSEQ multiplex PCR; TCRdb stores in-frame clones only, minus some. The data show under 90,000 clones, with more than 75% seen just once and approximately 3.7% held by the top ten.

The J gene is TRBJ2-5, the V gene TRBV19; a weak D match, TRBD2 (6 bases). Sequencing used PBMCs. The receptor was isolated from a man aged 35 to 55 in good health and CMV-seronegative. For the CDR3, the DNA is TGTGCCAGCGGAGGGTTGGAACAGACCCAGTACTTC. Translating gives CASGGLEQTQYF.